The 21 T cell receptor beta chains presented below share a single source sample, sequenced in a study of cytomegalovirus exposure and HLA in healthy donors. 13 Jbeta primers and 60 Vbeta primers were used for the PCR. Repertoires were generated with immunoSEQ multiplex PCR, while TCRdb's copy carries only in-frame clones and drops some. The sample lists 150,000 to 200,000 clones; roughly 83% were seen once. The sequenced sample consisted of PBMCs. The receptors shown here come from a male donor in good health and CMV-seropositive.

The chain links TRBV5-6 to TRBJ1-2, with 8 bases lining up with TRBD1. With 3 bases clipped from V and 6 bases from J, the junction kept 16 bases outside the gene matches. Germline assignment: CDR1 SGHDT and CDR2 YYEEEE. The CDR3 consists of 17 residues. The CDR3 nucleotides are TGTGCCAGCAGCTCGTTTCTACTCACAGGGGGAGGGAATGGCTACACCTTC. As protein: CASSSFLLTGGGNGYTF.

The chain employs TRBV7-2 and TRBJ1-5; TRBD1 agrees at 7 bases. Germline lookup yields CDR1 SGHTA and CDR2 FQGNSA. The CDR3 consists of 19 residues. The V and J ends lost 2 bases and 0 bases, in that order; junction bases with no gene match: 13. CDR3 residues: CASSLSGGDSRYSNQPQHF. The CDR3 DNA follows: TGTGCCAGCAGCTTATCCGGGGGGGACAGCCGGTATAGCAATCAGCCCCAGCATTTT.

V and J are TRBV10-3 and TRBJ2-7, with TRBD2 as a possible D gene (5 bases). Germline V CDR1 and CDR2: ENHRY, SYGVKD. The CDR3 has 16 amino acids. With 3 bases removed from V and 7 bases from J, the gap between germline ends came to 22 bases. CDR3 amino acids: CAISEGRAPNSGEQYF. DNA for the CDR3: TGTGCCATCAGTGAAGGTCGGGCCCCCAATTCGGGAGAGCAGTACTTC.

This chain uses TRBV7-9 with TRBJ2-2, with D maybe TRBD2 (5 bases). CDR3 length: 16 amino acids. Germline CDR1 reads SEHNR; CDR2 reads FQNEAQ (reference sequence). V gave up 8 bases and J gave up 1 base, with 17 bases separating them. The CDR3 DNA follows: TGTGCCAGCGGCTCCGATTCAGGAGGGAACACCGGGGAGCTGTTTTTT. This codes for CASGSDSGGNTGELFF.

The chain links TRBV11-2 to TRBJ2-3; TRBD2 aligns across 8 bases. The CDR3 extends over 11 amino acids. Germline V lookup: CDR1 SGHAT, CDR2 FQNNGV. Trimming removed 8 bases from V and 8 bases from J; junction bases left unmatched: 3. As DNA, the CDR3 is TGTGCCAGCGCCGGGGGGGGTACGCAGTATTTT. This encodes CASAGGGTQYF.

This chain uses TRBV6-5 with TRBJ2-5, with D possibly matching TRBD2 (7 bases). The last part of the DNA fits TRBJ2-7 better; the J call may be wrong. CDR1 MNHEY and CDR2 SVGAGI come from the germline V gene. The CDR3 spans 14 residues. CDR3 sequence reads: CASSRGGGNNEQYF. In nucleotides, the CDR3 is TGTGCCAGCAGCCGGGGAGGGGGTAACAACGAGCAGTACTTC.

J is TRBJ2-3 and V is TRBV11-3, with D perhaps matching TRBD1 (5 bases). Germline CDR1 SGHNT, CDR2 YENEEA. CDR3 size: 14 residues. V was cut by 8 bases and J by 4 bases, with 16 bases left in between. DNA for the CDR3: TGTGCCAGCTCCTACAGGACGGTGGCAGATACGCAGTATTTT. Its translation is CASSYRTVADTQYF.

The J gene is TRBJ1-6, the V gene TRBV19; tentative D call: TRBD1 (5 bases). This CDR3 region has 15 residues. Germline CDR1 reads LNHDA; CDR2 reads SQIVND (reference sequence). Trimming removed 5 bases from V and 10 bases from J, with 18 bases in between. CDR3 loop: CASSLGPNGLSPLHF. The CDR3 nucleotides are TGTGCCAGTAGTTTGGGGCCAAATGGTCTATCACCCCTCCACTTT.

This clone occurred once. The V call is TRBV19, the J call TRBJ1-5, with D perhaps matching TRBD1 (5 bases). CDR1 is LNHDA and CDR2 is SQIVND in the germline V gene (reference sequence). Trimming left V 3 bases short and J 2 bases short, with 14 bases between. The CDR3 is made up of 16 amino acids. The CDR3 loop reads CASSIVKGEGNQPQHF. Written as DNA, the CDR3 is TGTGCCAGTAGTATTGTCAAAGGGGAGGGCAATCAGCCCCAGCATTTT.

A few counts support this clone. The V gene is TRBV6-1, the J gene TRBJ2-1; maybe TRBD2 (7 bases). V was pared by 2 bases and J by 2 bases, with 16 bases between. This CDR3 comprises 17 residues. Germline V CDR1 and CDR2: MNHNS, SASEGT. The CDR3 region is CASSEKIGGEAYNEQFF. The CDR3 bases are TGTGCCAGCAGTGAAAAAATAGGGGGGGAAGCCTACAATGAGCAGTTCTTC.

This clone turned up a few times. V is TRBV5-8 and J is TRBJ2-7; 7 bases match TRBD2. The CDR3 runs 14 residues. The V gene's germline CDR1 is SGHTS and CDR2 YDEGEE. V shed 5 bases, J shed 6 bases, and the junction held 11 bases outside the gene matches. CDR3 protein: CASSPRTGGLEQYF. CDR3 bases: TGTGCCAGCAGTCCCAGGACGGGAGGCCTCGAGCAGTACTTC.

The chain carries TRBV6-5 and TRBJ1-1, with D perhaps matching TRBD1 (6 bases). V lost 2 bases and J lost 1, with 8 bases in between. This CDR3 has 14 amino acids. The V gene's germline CDR1 is MNHEY and CDR2 SVGAGI. The CDR3 here is CASSYGQRNTEAFF. The CDR3 region has the DNA TGTGCCAGCAGTTACGGACAGCGGAACACTGAAGCTTTCTTT.

This chain joins TRBV19 and TRBJ1-4, with D unresolved. Trimming removed 0 bases from V and 5 bases from J, with 16 bases in between. The germline V gene has CDR1 LNHDA and CDR2 SQIVND (reference sequence). The CDR3 contains 17 residues. The CDR3 DNA sequence: TGTGCCAGTAGTATAGATCGTAGCCTACTGAACAATGAAAAACTGTTTTTT. The encoded protein is CASSIDRSLLNNEKLFF.

This clone appeared a few times. The chain recombines TRBV6-5 with TRBJ2-3; 7 positions agree with TRBD1. This CDR3 has 13 amino acids. V trimming: 6 bases; J trimming: 1 base; junction bases outside the gene matches: 1. CDR1 MNHEY and CDR2 SVGAGI come from the germline V gene. CDR3 nucleotide sequence: TGTGCCAGCAGAGGGACAGGCACAGATACGCAGTATTTT. This codes for CASRGTGTDTQYF.

For the CDR3, the DNA is TGTGCCAGCAGCTTAGAATGGGAGGTTCACGGGGCCGGGGAGCTGTTTTTT. Translated: CASSLEWEVHGAGELFF. V gene TRBV7-8 combines with J gene TRBJ2-2; weak D call: TRBD2 (6 bases). The CDR3 runs to 17 residues. Germline-derived CDR1 and CDR2 are SGHVS and FQNEAQ. Trimming cost V 1 base and J 6 bases, with 18 bases left between them.

The chain combines TRBV4-3 with TRBJ2-7; weak D call: TRBD2 (6 bases). The CDR3 extends over 16 amino acids. Trimming removed 1 base at V and 1 base at J, with 14 bases between. Germline CDR1 reads LGHNA; CDR2 reads YSLEER. In DNA form, the CDR3 reads TGCGCCAGCAGCCAAGGAGTGTCGGGAGTTTCCTACGAGCAGTACTTC. Amino acids: CASSQGVSGVSYEQYF.

The rearrangement links TRBV2 to TRBJ1-3; D might be TRBD1 (6 bases). CDR1 is SNHLY and CDR2 is FYNNEI in the germline V gene. The CDR3 extends over 15 amino acids. Trimming left V 6 bases short and J 4 bases short, with 16 bases between. Here the CDR3 DNA reads TGTGCCAGCAGGGATAATGACAGGCCCGGAAACACCATATATTTT. It yields the protein CASRDNDRPGNTIYF.

The CDR3 nucleotides read TGCGCCAGCAGCTCAACAGAAGTCACCTATAATTCACCCCTCCACTTT. This gives the protein CASSSTEVTYNSPLHF. The chain joins TRBV5-1 to TRBJ1-6; D is unclear. The CDR3 extends over 16 amino acids. CDR1 and CDR2 from the germline V gene are SGHRS and YFSETQ. Trimming removed 3 bases at V and 2 bases at J, with 12 bases between.

V and J are TRBV7-9 and TRBJ1-4; D is unclear. CDR1 is SEHNR and CDR2 is FQNEAQ in the germline V gene (reference sequence). V lost 4 bases to trimming and J lost 0 bases, with 18 bases between them. The CDR3 is 18 amino acids. In nucleotides, the CDR3 is TGTGCCAGCAGCTCCCAAACACATGCCCTGTCAACTAATGAAAAACTGTTTTTT. Translating gives CASSSQTHALSTNEKLFF.

The rearrangement uses TRBV16 and TRBJ1-2; 9 nucleotides line up with TRBD1. Germline V CDR1 and CDR2: KGHSY, FQNENV. This CDR3 spans 15 amino acids. Trimming at V came to 2 bases and at J to 5 bases, leaving 6 bases not matched to a gene. The CDR3 bases are TGTGCCAGCAGCCAAGCGACAGGGGGTCGGTATGGCTACACCTTC. Its protein is CASSQATGGRYGYTF.

J is TRBJ2-3 and V is TRBV11-3, with 8 bases identical to TRBD2. The germline V gene has CDR1 SGHNT and CDR2 YENEEA. V shed 5 bases and J 3 bases; nucleotides not matched to a gene: 10. This CDR3 has 16 residues. The CDR3 spells CASSQGGTSGTDTQYF. In DNA, the CDR3 is TGTGCCAGCAGCCAAGGTGGTACTAGCGGAACAGATACGCAGTATTTT.